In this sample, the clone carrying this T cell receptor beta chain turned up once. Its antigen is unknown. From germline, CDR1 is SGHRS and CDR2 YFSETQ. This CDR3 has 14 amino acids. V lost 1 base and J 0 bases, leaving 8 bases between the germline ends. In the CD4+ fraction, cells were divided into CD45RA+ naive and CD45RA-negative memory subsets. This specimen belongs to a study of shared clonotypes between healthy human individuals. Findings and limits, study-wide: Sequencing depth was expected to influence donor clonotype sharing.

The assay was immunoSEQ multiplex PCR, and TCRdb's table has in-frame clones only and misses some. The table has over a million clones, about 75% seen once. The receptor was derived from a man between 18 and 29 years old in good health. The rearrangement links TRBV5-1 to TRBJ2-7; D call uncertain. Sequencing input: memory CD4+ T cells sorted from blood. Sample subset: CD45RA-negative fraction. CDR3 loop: CASSLWSDSYEQYF. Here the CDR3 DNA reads TGCGCCAGCAGCTTGTGGTCAGACTCCTACGAGCAGTACTTC.